Listed below are T cell receptor beta chains from one sample, sequenced in a study of blood T cell repertoires in COVID-19. Sequencing was performed with immunoSEQ multiplex PCR; in TCRdb, only in-frame clones are kept and a portion is missing. The repertoire holds more than 70,000 clones, with around 84% as singletons. The sample taken for sequencing was peripheral blood. The origin of the receptors is a woman older than 75 in a cohort sampled during active or convalescent COVID-19. Both conserved end residues are part of each CDR3.

>TRBJ2-2|TRBV24-1
CATRSGSGAGELFF
>TRBJ1-2|TRBV5-1
CASSFGDSSYGYTF
>TRBJ2-7|TRBV6-5
CASSYDREIYEQYF
>TRBJ1-1|TRBV12-3/TRBV12-4
CASTSLTEAFF
>TRBJ2-3|TRBV5-1
CASSPGTGTDTQYF
>TRBJ1-5|TRBV15
CATSRALDSGNQPQHF
>TRBJ2-1|TRBV9
CASSVGATSGRTGEQFF
>TRBJ2-7|TRBV30
CAWSGGGSSYEQYF
>TRBJ1-1|TRBV3-1/TRBV3-2
CASSSGDWDTEAFF
>TRBJ2-7|TRBV7-9
CASSSELGTTPWYF
>TRBJ2-1|TRBV14
CASSRGGSSYNEQFF
>TRBJ2-7|TRBV5-4
CAYGAGVSSYEQYF
>TRBJ2-7|TRBV11-3
CASSLDSSGNYEQYF
>TRBJ2-5|TRBV5-4
CASSSPAKPQETQYF
>TRBJ2-1|TRBV2
CASRRDADNEQFF
>TRBJ2-7|TRBV11-1
CASSGERGRPYEQYF
>TRBJ2-1|TRBV5-1
CASSPDGSGNNEQFF
>TRBJ1-1|TRBV27
CASTPGQMNTEAFF
>TRBJ2-1|TRBV11-3
CASSFRQGAHNEQFF
>TRBJ1-5|TRBV5-6
CASSLRWNQPQHF
>TRBJ1-2|TRBV7-2
CASRPWGQPNYGYTF
>TRBJ1-5|TRBV7-9
CASSLEGSQPQHF
>TRBJ2-2|TRBV7-3
CASSLFLGENTGELFF
>TRBJ2-7|TRBV3-1/TRBV3-2
CASSQAAGGPYEQYF
>TRBJ1-2|TRBV5-4
CASSYSRENGYTF
>TRBJ2-2|TRBV5-1
CASSPLSDTGELFF
>TRBJ2-2|TRBV6-4
CASSKQQTGELFF
>TRBJ1-2|TRBV12-3/TRBV12-4
CASSVGVPYGYTF
>TRBJ1-2|TRBV2
CAARGWVGGYTF
>TRBJ1-6|TRBV25-1
CASSGDTAGLYNSPLHF
>TRBJ1-6|TRBV7-3
CASSLLRDSPLHF
>TRBJ1-1|TRBV6-6
CARGQLNTEAFF
>TRBJ2-1|TRBV28
CASRFQPTGLDVF
>TRBJ1-2|TRBV28
CASSGAGGNYGYTF
>TRBJ1-3|TRBV9
CASSVNAAGTGNTIYF
>TRBJ1-4|TRBV30
CAWSGVFSVEKLFF
>TRBJ1-2|TRBV7-9
CASSLEGTGIYGYTF
>TRBJ1-2|TRBV6-5
CASSYSQGIGYTF
>TRBJ1-1|TRBV6-5
CASSYSRTGMNTEAFF
>TRBJ2-1|TRBV20-1
CSARRFDEQFF